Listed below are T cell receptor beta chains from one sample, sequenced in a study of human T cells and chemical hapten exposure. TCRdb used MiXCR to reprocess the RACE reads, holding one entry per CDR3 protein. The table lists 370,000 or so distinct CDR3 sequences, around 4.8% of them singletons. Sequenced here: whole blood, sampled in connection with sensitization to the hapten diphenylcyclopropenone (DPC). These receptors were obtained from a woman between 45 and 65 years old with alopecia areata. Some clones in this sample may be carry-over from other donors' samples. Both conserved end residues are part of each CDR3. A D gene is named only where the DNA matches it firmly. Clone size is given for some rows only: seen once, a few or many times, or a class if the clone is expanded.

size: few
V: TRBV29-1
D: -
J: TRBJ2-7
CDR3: CSVVGQAAEQYF
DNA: TGCAGCGTTGTAGGCCAGGCCGCCGAGCAGTACTTC

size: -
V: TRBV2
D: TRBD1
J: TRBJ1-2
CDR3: CAGGTGSGGYTF
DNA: TGTGCCGGGGGGACAGGGAGTGGAGGCTACACCTTC

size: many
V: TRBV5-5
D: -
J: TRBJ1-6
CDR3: CASSLDWNSPLHF
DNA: TGTGCCAGCAGCTTGGATTGGAATTCACCCCTCCACTTT

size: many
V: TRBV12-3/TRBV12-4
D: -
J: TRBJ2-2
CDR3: CASRRLLGDAGELFF
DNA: TGTGCCAGCAGGAGATTGCTGGGGGACGCCGGGGAGCTGTTTTTT

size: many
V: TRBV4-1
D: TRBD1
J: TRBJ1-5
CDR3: CASSQDEGQGYQPQHF
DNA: TGCGCCAGCAGCCAAGATGAGGGACAGGGCTATCAGCCCCAGCATTTT

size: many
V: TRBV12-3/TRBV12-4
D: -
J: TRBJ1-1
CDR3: CASSFEVNTEAFF
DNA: TGTGCCAGCAGTTTTGAGGTTAACACTGAAGCTTTCTTT

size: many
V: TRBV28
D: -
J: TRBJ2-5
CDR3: CASSPWDTETQYF
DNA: TGTGCCAGCAGTCCCTGGGACACAGAGACCCAGTACTTC

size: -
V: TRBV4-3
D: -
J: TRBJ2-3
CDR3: CASSQESYPDSQYF
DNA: TGCGCCAGCAGCCAAGAATCGTATCCAGATTCGCAGTATTTT

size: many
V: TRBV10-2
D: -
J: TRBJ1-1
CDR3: CASKLGTEAFF
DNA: TGCGCCAGCAAGTTGGGGACTGAAGCTTTCTTT

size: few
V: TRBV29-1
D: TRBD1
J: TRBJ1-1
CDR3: CSVAPGQGNTEAFF
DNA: TGCAGCGTTGCTCCGGGACAGGGAAACACTGAAGCTTTCTTT

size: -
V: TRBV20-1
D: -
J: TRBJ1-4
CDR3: CSAPQVSNEKLFF
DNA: TGCAGTGCCCCACAGGTCTCGAATGAAAAACTGTTTTTT

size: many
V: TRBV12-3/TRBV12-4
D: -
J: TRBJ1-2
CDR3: CASSQIYREGYTF
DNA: TGTGCCAGCAGCCAAATTTACAGGGAAGGCTACACCTTC

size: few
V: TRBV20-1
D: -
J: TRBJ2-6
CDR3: CSAPTGSAGANVLTF
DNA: TGCAGTGCTCCTACAGGGTCTGCTGGGGCCAACGTCCTGACTTTC

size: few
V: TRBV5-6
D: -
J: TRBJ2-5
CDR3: CASSTVWGNRGKETQYF
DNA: TGTGCCAGCAGCACAGTCTGGGGCAATAGGGGAAAAGAGACCCAGTACTTC

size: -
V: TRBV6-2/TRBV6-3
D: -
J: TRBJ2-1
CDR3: CASSNLGAPGTKRPRYNEQFF
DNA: TGTGCCAGCAGTAATCTTGGGGCCCCCGGCACGAAGCGGCCACGCTACAATGAGCAGTTCTTC

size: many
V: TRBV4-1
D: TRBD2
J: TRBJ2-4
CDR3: CASSQDPASGRARSDIQYF
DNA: TGCGCCAGCAGCCAAGATCCGGCTAGCGGGAGGGCCCGATCGGACATTCAGTACTTC

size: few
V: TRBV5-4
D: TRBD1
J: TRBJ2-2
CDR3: CASSDRTGSNTGELFF
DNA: TGTGCCAGCAGCGATCGGACAGGGTCGAACACCGGGGAGCTGTTTTTT

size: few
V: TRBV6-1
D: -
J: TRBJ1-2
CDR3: CAGADSNYGYTF
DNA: TGTGCCGGGGCGGACAGCAACTATGGCTACACCTTC

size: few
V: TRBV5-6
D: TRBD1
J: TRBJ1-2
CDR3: CASSLRDRTNYGYTF
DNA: TGTGCCAGCAGCTTGCGGGACAGGACTAACTATGGCTACACCTTC

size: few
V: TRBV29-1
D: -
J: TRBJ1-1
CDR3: CSVVGRLNTEAFF
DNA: TGCAGCGTCGTGGGACGGTTGAACACTGAAGCTTTCTTT

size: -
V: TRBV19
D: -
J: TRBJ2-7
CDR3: CASSIAWDGYYEQYF
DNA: TGTGCCAGTAGTATAGCGTGGGACGGATATTACGAGCAGTACTTC

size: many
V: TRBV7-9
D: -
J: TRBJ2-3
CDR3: CASSPTGSTDTQYF
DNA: TGTGCCAGCAGCCCCACAGGGAGCACAGATACGCAGTATTTT

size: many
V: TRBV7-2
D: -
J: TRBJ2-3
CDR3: CASSFSRALTDTQYF
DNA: TGTGCCAGCAGCTTCAGTCGGGCCTTAACAGATACGCAGTATTTT

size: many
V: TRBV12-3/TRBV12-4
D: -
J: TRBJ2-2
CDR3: CASRGGELFF
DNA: TGTGCCAGCAGAGGAGGGGAGCTGTTTTTT

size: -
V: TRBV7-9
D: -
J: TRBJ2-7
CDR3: CASSLYPPPDSYEQYF
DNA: TGTGCCAGCAGCTTATACCCCCCCCCCGACAGTTACGAGCAGTACTTC

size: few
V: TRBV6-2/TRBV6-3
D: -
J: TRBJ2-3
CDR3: CASSKERISTDTQYF
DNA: TGTGCCAGCTCGAAAGAGCGGATTAGCACAGATACGCAGTATTTT

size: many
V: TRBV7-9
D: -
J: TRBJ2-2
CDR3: CASSSDGNTGELFF
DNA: TGTGCCAGCAGCTCGGACGGGAACACCGGGGAGCTGTTTTTT

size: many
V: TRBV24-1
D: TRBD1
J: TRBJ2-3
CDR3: CAGSTGAGTDTQYF
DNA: TGTGCCGGGTCAACAGGGGCTGGCACAGATACGCAGTATTTT

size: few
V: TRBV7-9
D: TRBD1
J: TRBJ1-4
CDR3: CASSGQGFEKLFF
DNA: TGTGCCAGCTCCGGACAGGGATTCGAAAAACTGTTTTTT

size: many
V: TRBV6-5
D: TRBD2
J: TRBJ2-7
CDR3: CASSQRGEQYF
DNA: TGTGCCAGCAGTCAGCGGGGCGAGCAGTACTTC

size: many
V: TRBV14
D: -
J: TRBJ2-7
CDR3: CASSQGASRPSYEQYF
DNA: TGTGCCAGCAGCCAAGGGGCATCCCGACCATCCTACGAGCAGTACTTC

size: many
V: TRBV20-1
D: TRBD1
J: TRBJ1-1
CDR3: CSARDTDRGHTEAFF
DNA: TGCAGTGCTAGAGATACGGACAGGGGGCACACTGAAGCTTTCTTT

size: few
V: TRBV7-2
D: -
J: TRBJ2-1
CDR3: CASSLVAEKQFF
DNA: TGTGCCAGCAGCTTAGTGGCGGAGAAGCAGTTCTTC

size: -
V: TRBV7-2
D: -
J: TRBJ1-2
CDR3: CASSRSVGEPYGYTF
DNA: TGTGCCAGCAGCCGTAGTGTCGGGGAGCCCTATGGCTACACCTTC

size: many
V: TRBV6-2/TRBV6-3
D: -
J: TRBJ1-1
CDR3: CASSQTRFGSTEAFF
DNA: TGTGCCAGCAGCCAGACGCGGTTTGGGAGCACTGAAGCTTTCTTT

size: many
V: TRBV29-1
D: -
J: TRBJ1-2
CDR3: CSFGRSGTRGYTF
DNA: TGCAGCTTTGGGAGGTCCGGGACGCGGGGCTACACCTTC

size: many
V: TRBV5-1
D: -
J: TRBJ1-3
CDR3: CASSSGRGNTIYF
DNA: TGCGCCAGCAGCTCCGGACGGGGAAACACCATATATTTT

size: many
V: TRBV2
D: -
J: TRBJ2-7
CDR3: CASSEAPGRPTFF
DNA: TGTGCCAGCAGTGAAGCCCCGGGACGTCCGACGTTTTTC

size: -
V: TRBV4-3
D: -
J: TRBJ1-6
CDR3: CASSQDRGIYSPLHF
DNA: TGCGCCAGCAGCCAAGATAGGGGGATATACTCACCCCTCCACTTT

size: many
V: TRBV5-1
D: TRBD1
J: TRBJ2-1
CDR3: CASSLARDRAPFF
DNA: TGCGCCAGCAGCTTGGCCCGAGACAGGGCTCCGTTCTTC

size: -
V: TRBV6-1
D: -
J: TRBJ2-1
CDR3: CASSRSYIEQFF
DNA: TGTGCCAGCAGTCGGTCCTACATTGAGCAGTTCTTC

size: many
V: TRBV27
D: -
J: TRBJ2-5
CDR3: CASGQETQYF
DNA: TGTGCCAGCGGCCAAGAGACCCAGTACTTC

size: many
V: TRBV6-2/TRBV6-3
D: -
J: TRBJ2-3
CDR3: CASSTGQSTDTQYF
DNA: TGTGCCAGCAGCACCGGACAGAGCACAGATACGCAGTATTTT

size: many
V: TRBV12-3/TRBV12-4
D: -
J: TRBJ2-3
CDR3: CASGLGGFDTQYF
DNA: TGTGCCAGCGGGCTGGGGGGCTTTGATACGCAGTATTTT

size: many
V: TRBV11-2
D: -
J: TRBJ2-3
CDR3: CASSFGQPTDTQYF
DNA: TGTGCCAGCAGCTTCGGCCAGCCCACAGATACGCAGTATTTT

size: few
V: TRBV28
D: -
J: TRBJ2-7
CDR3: CASTARTALSDEQYF
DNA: TGTGCCAGCACCGCCCGGACAGCTCTTTCCGACGAGCAGTACTTC

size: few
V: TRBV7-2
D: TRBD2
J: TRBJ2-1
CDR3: CASSPGLAATEQFF
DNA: TGTGCCAGCAGCCCGGGACTAGCCGCTACTGAGCAGTTCTTC

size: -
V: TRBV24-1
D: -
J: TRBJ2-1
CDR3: CATSDWGKWEYNEQFF
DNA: TGTGCCACCAGTGATTGGGGGAAATGGGAATACAATGAGCAGTTCTTC

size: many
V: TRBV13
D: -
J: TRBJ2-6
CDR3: CASSLQSGANVLTF
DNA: TGTGCCAGCAGCTTACAGTCTGGGGCCAACGTCCTGACTTTC

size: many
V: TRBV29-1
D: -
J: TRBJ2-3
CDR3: CSVAAGQLTDTQYF
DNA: TGCAGCGTTGCTGCCGGGCAACTCACAGATACGCAGTATTTT

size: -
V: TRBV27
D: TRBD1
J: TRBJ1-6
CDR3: CASRPTGTYNSPLHF
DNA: TGTGCCAGCAGACCGACAGGGACCTATAATTCACCCCTCCACTTT

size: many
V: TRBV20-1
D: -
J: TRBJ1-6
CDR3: CSASPGATNSPLHF
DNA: TGCAGTGCTAGCCCTGGGGCCACTAATTCACCCCTCCACTTT

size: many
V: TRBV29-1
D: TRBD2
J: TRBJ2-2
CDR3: CSVDPGGANTGELFF
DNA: TGCAGCGTTGACCCCGGGGGGGCGAACACCGGGGAGCTGTTTTTT